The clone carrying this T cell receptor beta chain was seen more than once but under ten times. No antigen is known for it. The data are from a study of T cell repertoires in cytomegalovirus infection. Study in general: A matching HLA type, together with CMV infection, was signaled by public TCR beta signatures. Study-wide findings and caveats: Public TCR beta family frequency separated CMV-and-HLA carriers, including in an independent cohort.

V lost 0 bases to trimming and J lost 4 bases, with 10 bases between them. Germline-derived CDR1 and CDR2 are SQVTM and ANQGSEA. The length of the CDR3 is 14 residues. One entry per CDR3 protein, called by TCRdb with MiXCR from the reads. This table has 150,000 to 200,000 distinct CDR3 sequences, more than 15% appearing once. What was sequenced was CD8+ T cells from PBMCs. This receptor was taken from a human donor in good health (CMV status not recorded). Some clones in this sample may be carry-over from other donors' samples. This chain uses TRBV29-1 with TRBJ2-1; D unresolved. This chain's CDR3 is CSVEEEVRYNEQFF. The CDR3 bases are TGCAGCGTTGAAGAAGAGGTACGGTACAATGAGCAGTTCTTC.